Each of the 9 T cell receptor beta chains below was sequenced from the same sample in a study of identical twins. One entry per CDR3 protein, called by TCRdb with MiXCR from the 5' RACE reads. The sample records 450,000 to 500,000 distinct CDR3 sequences, about 13% being singletons. These same records also appear under a second study, on yellow fever vaccine responses in identical twins.

The material sequenced was CD4+ T cells sorted from blood. The receptors were gathered from a woman aged 18-30 years in good health.

The chain employs TRBV4-2 and TRBJ1-1; the D is unclear. CDR1 is LGHNA, CDR2 YNFKEQ, per germline. The CDR3 has 15 residues. The V end was cut by 0 bases, the J end by 0 bases, with 8 bases between. For the CDR3, the DNA is TGTGCCAGCAGCCAAGACGTCCTTATGAACACTGAAGCTTTCTTT. Translating it yields CASSQDVLMNTEAFF.

The rearrangement links TRBV28 to TRBJ1-5, with 9 positions matching TRBD1. Germline V gives CDR1 MDHEN, CDR2 SYDVKM. The CDR3 has 13 amino acids. V lost 8 bases to trimming and J lost 6 bases; unmatched junction nucleotides: 5. The CDR3 DNA reads TGTGCCAGCGGGGGACAGGGTGGTCAGCCCCAGCATTTT. Amino acids: CASGGQGGQPQHF.

This clonotype has a single count. The V call is TRBV9, the J call TRBJ2-5; 10 positions match TRBD1. Germline V gene lookup returns CDR1 SGDLS and CDR2 YYNGEE. Trimming took 2 bases from V and 1 from J; bases not matched to a gene: 2. The CDR3 extends over 15 amino acids. CDR3 loop: CASSVGQGPQETQYF. In DNA, the CDR3 is TGTGCCAGCAGCGTGGGACAGGGGCCCCAAGAGACCCAGTACTTC.

This chain uses TRBV25-1 with TRBJ2-2; possible D gene TRBD2, 6 bases. Germline V lookup: CDR1 MGHDK, CDR2 SYGVNS. V dropped 2 bases and J dropped 6 bases, with 13 bases sitting between them. The CDR3 sequence is 15 residues long. This CDR3 reads CASSEGGRDSGELFF. In DNA form, the CDR3 reads TGTGCCAGCAGTGAAGGAGGCAGGGACTCCGGGGAGCTGTTTTTT.

The chain has TRBV6-2 or TRBV6-3 and TRBJ2-7, with TRBD1 identical over 9 bases. The CDR3 sequence is 15 residues long. The germline gives CDR1 MNHEY, CDR2 SVGEGT. V shed 6 bases, J shed 0 bases, and the junction held 6 bases outside the gene matches. CDR3 DNA sequence: TGTGCCAGCAGCTATCCGGGACAGGGCTCCTACGAGCAGTACTTC. The encoded protein is CASSYPGQGSYEQYF.

In its sample, this clonotype was seen many times. The chain recombines TRBV12-3 or TRBV12-4 with TRBJ2-1; D unclear. With 3 bases removed from V and 15 bases from J, the gap between germline ends came to 12 bases. The CDR3 is 11 residues long. Written as DNA, the CDR3 is TGTGCCAGCAGTTTGGGTCTAGGACCGTTCTTC. It yields the protein CASSLGLGPFF.

This clonotype has just a few counts. The V call is TRBV3-1, the J call TRBJ1-4; 9 bases line up with TRBD1. Trimming cost V 4 bases and J 10 bases; bases outside gene matches: 13. The CDR3 sequence is 16 residues long. Germline CDR1 and CDR2: LGHDT and YNNKEL (reference sequence). Here the CDR3 reads CASSLRRQGGPGKLFF. CDR3 nucleotides: TGTGCCAGCAGCCTACGCAGACAGGGGGGCCCCGGAAAACTGTTTTTT.

At least ten counts were recorded for this clonotype. The chain carries TRBV6-2 or TRBV6-3 and TRBJ2-2, with TRBD2 matching 11 bases. Trimming took 6 bases from V and 13 from J; bases not matched to a gene: 7. There are 13 residues in the CDR3. Germline CDR1 MNHEY, CDR2 SVGEGT. The CDR3 loop is CASSPLAGVWLFF. CDR3 nucleotide sequence: TGTGCCAGCAGCCCACTAGCGGGAGTTTGGCTGTTTTTT.

There are many counts of this clonotype. This rearrangement joins TRBV10-3 to TRBJ2-1; possibly TRBD1 for D (5 bases). Germline CDR1 is ENHRY and CDR2 is SYGVKD. Trimming left V 7 bases short and J 9 bases short, with 10 bases between. The CDR3 runs 11 residues. CDR3 region: CAIMFQGEQFF. The CDR3, as DNA: TGTGCCATCATGTTCCAGGGTGAGCAGTTCTTC.